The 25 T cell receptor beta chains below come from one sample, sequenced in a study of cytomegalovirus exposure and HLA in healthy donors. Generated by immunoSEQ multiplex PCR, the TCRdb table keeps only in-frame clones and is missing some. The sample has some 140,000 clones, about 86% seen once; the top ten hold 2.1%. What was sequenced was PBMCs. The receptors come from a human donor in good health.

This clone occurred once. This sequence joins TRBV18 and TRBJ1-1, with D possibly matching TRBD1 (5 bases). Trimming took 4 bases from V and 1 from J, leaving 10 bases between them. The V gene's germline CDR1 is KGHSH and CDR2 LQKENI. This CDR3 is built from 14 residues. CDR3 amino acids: CASSRKTENTEAFF. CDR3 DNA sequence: TGTGCCAGCTCACGGAAGACAGAGAACACTGAAGCTTTCTTT. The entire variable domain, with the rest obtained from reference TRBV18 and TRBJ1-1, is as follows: NAGVMQNPRHLVRRRGQEARLRCSPMKGHSHVYWYRQLPEEGLKFMVYLQKENIIDESGMPKERFSAEFPKEGPSILRIQQVVRGDSAAYFCASSRKTENTEAFFGQGTRLTVV.

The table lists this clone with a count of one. CDR3 coding DNA: TGTGCCTGGAGTGCCCACAGGGGCCAAGAGACCCAGTACTTC. Its protein is CAWSAHRGQETQYF. V is TRBV30 and J is TRBJ2-5; TRBD1 matches 7 bases. J was trimmed by 1 base and V by 1 base; bases with no gene match: 3. Germline CDR1 and CDR2: GTSNPN and SVGIG (reference sequence). The CDR3 sequence is 14 residues long. Full variable domain (missing parts from reference TRBV30 and TRBJ2-5): SQTIHQWPATLVQPVGSPLSLECTVEGTSNPNLYWYRQAAGRGLQLLFYSVGIGQISSEVPQNLSASRPQDRQFILSSKKLLLSDSGFYLCAWSAHRGQETQYFGPGTRLLVL.

As DNA, the CDR3 is TGTGCCAGCAGGCGAACAGGGATGGGAAACACCATATATTTT. This encodes CASRRTGMGNTIYF. This sequence joins TRBV2 and TRBJ1-3; tentatively, D is TRBD1 (6 bases). This CDR3 comprises 14 residues. CDR1 is SNHLY and CDR2 is FYNNEI in the germline V gene. V was trimmed by 6 bases and J by 4 bases, leaving 13 bases between them.

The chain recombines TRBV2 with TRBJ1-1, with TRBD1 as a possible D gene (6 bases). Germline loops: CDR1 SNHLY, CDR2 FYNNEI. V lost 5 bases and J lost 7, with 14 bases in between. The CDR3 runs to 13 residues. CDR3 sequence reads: CASSFTTGIEAFF. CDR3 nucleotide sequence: TGTGCCAGCAGTTTTACAACAGGGATTGAAGCTTTCTTT.

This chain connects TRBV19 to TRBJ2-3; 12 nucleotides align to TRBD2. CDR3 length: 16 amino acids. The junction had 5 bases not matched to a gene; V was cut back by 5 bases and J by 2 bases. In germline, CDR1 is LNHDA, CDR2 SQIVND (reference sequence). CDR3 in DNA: TGTGCCAGTAGTGGGAGGACTAGCGGGGACACAGATACGCAGTATTTT. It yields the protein CASSGRTSGDTDTQYF.

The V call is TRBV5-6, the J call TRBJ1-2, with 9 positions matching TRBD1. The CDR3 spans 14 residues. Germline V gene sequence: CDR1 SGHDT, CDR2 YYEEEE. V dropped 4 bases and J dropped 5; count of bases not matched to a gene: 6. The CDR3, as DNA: TGTGCCAGCAGCCCAACAGGGGGCTGGTATGGCTACACCTTC. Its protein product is CASSPTGGWYGYTF. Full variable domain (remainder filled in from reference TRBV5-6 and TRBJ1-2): DAGVTQSPTHLIKTRGQQVTLRCSPKSGHDTVSWYQQALGQGPQFIFQYYEEEERQRGNFPDRFSGHQFPNYSSELNVNALLLGDSALYLCASSPTGGWYGYTFGSGTRLTVV.

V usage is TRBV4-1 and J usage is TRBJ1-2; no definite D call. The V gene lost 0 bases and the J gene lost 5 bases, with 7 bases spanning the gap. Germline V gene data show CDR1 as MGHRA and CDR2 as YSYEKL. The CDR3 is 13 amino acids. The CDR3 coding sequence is TGCGCCAGCAGCCAAGAGGGAGAGTATGGCTACACCTTC. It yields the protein CASSQEGEYGYTF.

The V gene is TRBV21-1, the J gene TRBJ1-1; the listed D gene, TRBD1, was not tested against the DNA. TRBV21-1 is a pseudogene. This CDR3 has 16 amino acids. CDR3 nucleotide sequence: TGTGCCAGCAGCATCCGTCTCATATCCAGGGACACTGAAGCTTTCTTT. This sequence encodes CASSIRLISRDTEAFF.

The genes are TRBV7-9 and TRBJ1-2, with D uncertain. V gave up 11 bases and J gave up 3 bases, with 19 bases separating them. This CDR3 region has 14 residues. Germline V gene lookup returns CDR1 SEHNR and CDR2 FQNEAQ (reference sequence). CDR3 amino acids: CAGVRNQDYYGYTF. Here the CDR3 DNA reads TGTGCCGGAGTCAGAAATCAGGACTACTATGGCTACACCTTC.

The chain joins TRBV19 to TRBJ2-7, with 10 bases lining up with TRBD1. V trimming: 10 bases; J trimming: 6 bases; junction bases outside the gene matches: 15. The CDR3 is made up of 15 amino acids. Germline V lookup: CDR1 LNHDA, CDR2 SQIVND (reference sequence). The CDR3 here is CATRKGRDRGIEQYF. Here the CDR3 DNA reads TGTGCCACCAGGAAAGGTCGGGACAGGGGCATCGAGCAGTACTTC. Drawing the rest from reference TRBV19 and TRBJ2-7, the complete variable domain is DGGITQSPKYLFRKEGQNVTLSCEQNLNHDAMYWYRQDPGQGLRLIYYSQIVNDFQKGDIAEGYSVSREKKESFPLTVTSAQKNPTAFYLCATRKGRDRGIEQYFGPGTRLTVT.

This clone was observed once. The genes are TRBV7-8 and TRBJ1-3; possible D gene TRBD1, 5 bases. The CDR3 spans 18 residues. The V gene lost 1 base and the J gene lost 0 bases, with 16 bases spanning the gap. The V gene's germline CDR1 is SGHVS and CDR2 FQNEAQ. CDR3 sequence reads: CASSLVGQGPYSGNTIYF. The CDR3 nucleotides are TGTGCCAGCAGCTTAGTGGGTCAGGGTCCCTACTCTGGAAACACCATATATTTT.

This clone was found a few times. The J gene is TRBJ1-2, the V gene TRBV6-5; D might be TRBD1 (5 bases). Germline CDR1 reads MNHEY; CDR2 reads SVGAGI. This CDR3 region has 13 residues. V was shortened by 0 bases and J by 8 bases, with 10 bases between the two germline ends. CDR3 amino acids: CASSYSGQLGYTF. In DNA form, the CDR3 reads TGTGCCAGCAGTTACTCCGGACAATTAGGCTACACCTTC.

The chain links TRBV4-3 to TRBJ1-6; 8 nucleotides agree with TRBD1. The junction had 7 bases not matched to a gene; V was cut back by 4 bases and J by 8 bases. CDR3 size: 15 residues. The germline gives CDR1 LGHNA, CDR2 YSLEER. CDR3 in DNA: TGCGCCAGCAGCCCTCGAACAGGGGGAGATTCACCCCTCCACTTT. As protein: CASSPRTGGDSPLHF.

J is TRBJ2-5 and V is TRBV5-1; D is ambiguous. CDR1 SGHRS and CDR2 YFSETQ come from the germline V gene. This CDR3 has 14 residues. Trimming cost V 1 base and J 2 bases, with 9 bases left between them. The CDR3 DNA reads TGCGCCAGCAGCTTGATTGTATTTCAAGAGACCCAGTACTTC. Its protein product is CASSLIVFQETQYF.

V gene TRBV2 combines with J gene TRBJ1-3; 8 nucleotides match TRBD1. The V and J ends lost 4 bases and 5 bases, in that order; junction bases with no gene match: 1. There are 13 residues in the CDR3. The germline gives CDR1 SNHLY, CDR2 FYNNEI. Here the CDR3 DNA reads TGTGCCAGCAGTGCCAGGGGGCGAAACACCATATATTTT. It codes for CASSARGRNTIYF.

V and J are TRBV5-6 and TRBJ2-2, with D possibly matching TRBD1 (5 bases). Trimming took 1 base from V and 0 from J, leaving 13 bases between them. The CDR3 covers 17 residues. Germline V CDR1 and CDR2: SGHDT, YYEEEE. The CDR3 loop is CASSLWFGATNTGELFF. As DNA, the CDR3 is TGTGCCAGCAGCTTGTGGTTTGGGGCAACGAACACCGGGGAGCTGTTTTTT. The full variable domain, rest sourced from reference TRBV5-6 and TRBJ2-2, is DAGVTQSPTHLIKTRGQQVTLRCSPKSGHDTVSWYQQALGQGPQFIFQYYEEEERQRGNFPDRFSGHQFPNYSSELNVNALLLGDSALYLCASSLWFGATNTGELFFGEGSRLTVL.

The CDR3 spells CATSRDRGAEKLFF. The CDR3 nucleotides read TGTGCCACCAGCAGAGATAGAGGTGCGGAAAAACTGTTTTTT. The chain carries TRBV15 and TRBJ1-4; D not resolved. The V gene's germline CDR1 is LNHNV and CDR2 YYDKDF (reference sequence). The CDR3 covers 14 residues. The V gene lost 0 bases and the J gene lost 8 bases, with 10 bases spanning the gap.

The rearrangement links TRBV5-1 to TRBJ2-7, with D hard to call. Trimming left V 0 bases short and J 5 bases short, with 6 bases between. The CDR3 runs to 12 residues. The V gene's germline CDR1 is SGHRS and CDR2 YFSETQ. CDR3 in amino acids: CASSLGFDEQYF. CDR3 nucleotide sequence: TGCGCCAGCAGCTTGGGTTTCGACGAGCAGTACTTC. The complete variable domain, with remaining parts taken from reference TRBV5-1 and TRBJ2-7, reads KAGVTQTPRYLIKTRGQQVTLSCSPISGHRSVSWYQQTPGQGLQFLFEYFSETQRNKGNFPGRFSGRQFSNSRSEMNVSTLELGDSALYLCASSLGFDEQYFGPGTRLTVT.

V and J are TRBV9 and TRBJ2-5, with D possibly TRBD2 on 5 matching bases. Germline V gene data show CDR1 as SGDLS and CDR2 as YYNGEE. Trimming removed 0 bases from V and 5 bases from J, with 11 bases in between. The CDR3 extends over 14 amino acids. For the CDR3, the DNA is TGTGCCAGCAGCGTAGATCAGCGGAGGGAGACCCAGTACTTC. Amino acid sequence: CASSVDQRRETQYF.

CDR3 protein: CASSLFGEYQPQHF. The DNA for the CDR3 is TGTGCCAGCAGTTTATTTGGGGAGTATCAGCCCCAGCATTTT. V usage is TRBV27 and J usage is TRBJ1-5; unclear D gene. CDR3 size: 14 residues. Germline lookup yields CDR1 MNHEY and CDR2 SMNVEV (reference sequence). The V end was cut by 1 base, the J end by 5 bases, with 9 bases between.

CDR3 in amino acids: CASTVAGTGFYEQYF. DNA for the CDR3: TGTGCCAGCACCGTCGCCGGGACAGGGTTCTACGAGCAGTACTTC. V usage is TRBV5-8 and J usage is TRBJ2-7, with 9 bases lining up with TRBD1. V lost 6 bases to trimming and J lost 3 bases; unmatched junction nucleotides: 10. Germline lookup yields CDR1 SGHTS and CDR2 YDEGEE. CDR3 size: 15 residues.

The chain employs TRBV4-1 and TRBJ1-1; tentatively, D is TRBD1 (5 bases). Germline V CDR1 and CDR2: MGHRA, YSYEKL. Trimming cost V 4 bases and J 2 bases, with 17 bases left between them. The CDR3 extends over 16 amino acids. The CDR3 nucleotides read TGCGCCAGCAGCCCAGGTTGGCTAGGGGTTAACACTGAAGCTTTCTTT. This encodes CASSPGWLGVNTEAFF.

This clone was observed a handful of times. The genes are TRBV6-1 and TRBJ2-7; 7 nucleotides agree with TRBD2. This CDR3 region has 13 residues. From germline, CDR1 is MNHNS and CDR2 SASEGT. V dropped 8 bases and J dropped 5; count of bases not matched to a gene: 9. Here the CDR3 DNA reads TGTGCCAGCCGGGGGGTCGTGCCACACGAGCAGTACTTC. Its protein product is CASRGVVPHEQYF.

CDR3 loop: CASSPYWGGRTDTQYF. In nucleotides, the CDR3 is TGTGCCAGCAGTCCCTATTGGGGAGGCCGCACAGATACGCAGTATTTT. V usage is TRBV27 and J usage is TRBJ2-3; TRBD2 might be the D (6 bases). Germline-derived CDR1 and CDR2 are MNHEY and SMNVEV (reference sequence). V was clipped by 5 bases and J by 1 base, with 16 bases between them. The CDR3 loop spans 16 amino acids.

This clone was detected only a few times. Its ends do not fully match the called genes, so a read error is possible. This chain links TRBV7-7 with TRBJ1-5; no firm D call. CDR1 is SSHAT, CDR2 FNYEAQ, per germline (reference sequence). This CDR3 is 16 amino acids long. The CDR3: CASSPPKTLSNQPQHF. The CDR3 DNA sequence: TGTGCTAGCAGCCCACCCAAGACACTCAGCAATCAGCCCCAGCATTTT.